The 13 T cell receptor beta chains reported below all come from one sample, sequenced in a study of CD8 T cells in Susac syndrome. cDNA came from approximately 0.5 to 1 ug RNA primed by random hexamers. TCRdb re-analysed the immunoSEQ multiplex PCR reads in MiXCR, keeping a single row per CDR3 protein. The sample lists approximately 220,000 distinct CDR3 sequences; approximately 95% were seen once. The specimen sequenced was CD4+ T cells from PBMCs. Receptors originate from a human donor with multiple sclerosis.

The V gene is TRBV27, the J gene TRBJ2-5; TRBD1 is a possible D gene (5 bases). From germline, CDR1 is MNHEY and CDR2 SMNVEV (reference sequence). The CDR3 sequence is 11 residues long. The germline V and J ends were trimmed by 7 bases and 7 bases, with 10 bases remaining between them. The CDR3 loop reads CASKGAGTQYF. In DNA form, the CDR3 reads TGTGCCAGCAAAGGGGCAGGGACCCAGTACTTC.

In DNA form, the CDR3 reads TGTGCCAGCAGCTTTCCTGCGGAGACCCAGTACTTC. This codes for CASSFPAETQYF. The chain links TRBV11-2 to TRBJ2-5; no firm D call. CDR3 size: 12 residues. Germline V lookup: CDR1 SGHAT, CDR2 FQNNGV. V was trimmed by 3 bases and J by 5 bases, leaving 7 bases between them. The full variable domain, rest sourced from reference TRBV11-2 and TRBJ2-5, is EAGVAQSPRYKIIEKRQSVAFWCNPISGHATLYWYQQILGQGPKLLIQFQNNGVVDDSQLPKDRFSAERLKGVDSTLKIQPAKLEDSAVYLCASSFPAETQYFGPGTRLLVL.

As DNA, the CDR3 is TGTGCCAGCAGCTCAGACTACTACAATGAGCAGTTCTTC. Its protein is CASSSDYYNEQFF. This rearrangement joins TRBV12-3 or TRBV12-4 to TRBJ2-1; D might be TRBD2 (5 bases). Trimming stripped 6 bases from V and 3 bases from J, with 9 bases between. There are 13 residues in the CDR3.

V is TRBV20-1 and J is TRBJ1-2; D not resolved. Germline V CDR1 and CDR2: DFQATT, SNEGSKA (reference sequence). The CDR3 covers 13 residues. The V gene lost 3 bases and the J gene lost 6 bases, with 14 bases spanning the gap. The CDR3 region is CSASEPAANGYTF. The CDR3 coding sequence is TGCAGTGCTAGTGAGCCGGCGGCTAATGGCTACACCTTC.

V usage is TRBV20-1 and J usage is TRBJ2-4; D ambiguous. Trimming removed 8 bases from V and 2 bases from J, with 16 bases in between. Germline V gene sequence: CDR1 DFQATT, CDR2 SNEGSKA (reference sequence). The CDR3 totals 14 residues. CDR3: CSYRGTSSKNIQYF. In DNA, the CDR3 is TGCAGTTACCGAGGAACTTCGTCCAAAAACATTCAGTACTTC.

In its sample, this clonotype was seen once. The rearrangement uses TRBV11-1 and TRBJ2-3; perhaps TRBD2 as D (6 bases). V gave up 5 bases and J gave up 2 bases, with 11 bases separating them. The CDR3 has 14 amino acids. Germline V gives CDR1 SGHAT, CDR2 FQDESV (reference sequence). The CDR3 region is CASSPWEVTDTQYF. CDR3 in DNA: TGTGCCAGCAGCCCCTGGGAGGTCACAGATACGCAGTATTTT.

The CDR3, as DNA: TGTGCCTGGAGTGCAGACAGGGCGTACGAGCAGTACTTC. Protein product: CAWSADRAYEQYF. The chain employs TRBV30 and TRBJ2-7, with 7 bases identical to TRBD1. V lost 1 base and J lost 4; bases outside the gene matches: 4. CDR1 is GTSNPN, CDR2 SVGIG, per germline (reference sequence). This CDR3 contains 13 residues.

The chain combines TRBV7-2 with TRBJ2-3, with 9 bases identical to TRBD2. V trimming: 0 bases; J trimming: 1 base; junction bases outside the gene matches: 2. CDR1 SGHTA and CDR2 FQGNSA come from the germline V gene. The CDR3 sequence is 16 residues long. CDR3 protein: CASSLARGGGTDTQYF. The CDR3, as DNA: TGTGCCAGCAGCTTAGCGCGGGGGGGTGGCACAGATACGCAGTATTTT.

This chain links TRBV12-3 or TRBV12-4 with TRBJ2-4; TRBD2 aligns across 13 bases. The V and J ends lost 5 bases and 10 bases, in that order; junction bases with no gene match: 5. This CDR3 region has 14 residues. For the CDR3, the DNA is TGTGCCAGCAGTCCACTAGCGGGGGGGCTAATTCAGTACTTC. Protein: CASSPLAGGLIQYF.

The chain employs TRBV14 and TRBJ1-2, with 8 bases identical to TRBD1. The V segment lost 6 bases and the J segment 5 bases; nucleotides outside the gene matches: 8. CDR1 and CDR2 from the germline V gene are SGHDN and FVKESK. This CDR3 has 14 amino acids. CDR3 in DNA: TGTGCCAGCAGGACCGGGACAGGCTTTTATGGCTACACCTTC. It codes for CASRTGTGFYGYTF.

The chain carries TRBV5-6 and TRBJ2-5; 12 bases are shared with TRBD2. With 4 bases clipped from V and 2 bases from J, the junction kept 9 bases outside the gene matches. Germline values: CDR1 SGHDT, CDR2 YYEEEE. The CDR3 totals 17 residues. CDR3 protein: CASSEWTSGVLQETQYF. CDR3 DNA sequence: TGTGCCAGCAGCGAGTGGACTAGCGGGGTTCTACAAGAGACCCAGTACTTC.

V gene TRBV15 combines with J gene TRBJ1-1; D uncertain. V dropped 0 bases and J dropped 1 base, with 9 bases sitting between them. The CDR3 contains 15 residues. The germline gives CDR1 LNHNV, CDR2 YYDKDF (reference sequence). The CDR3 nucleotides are TGTGCCACCAGCAGAGATGTAAAGGGGAACACTGAAGCTTTCTTT. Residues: CATSRDVKGNTEAFF.

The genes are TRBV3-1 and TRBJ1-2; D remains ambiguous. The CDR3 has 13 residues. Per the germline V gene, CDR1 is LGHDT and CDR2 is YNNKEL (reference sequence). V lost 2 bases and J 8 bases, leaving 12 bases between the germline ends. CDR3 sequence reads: CASSQTGKSGYTF. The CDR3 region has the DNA TGTGCCAGCAGCCAAACCGGCAAGTCCGGCTACACCTTC. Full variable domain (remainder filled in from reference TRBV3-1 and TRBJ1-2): DTAVSQTPKYLVTQMGNDKSIKCEQNLGHDTMYWYKQDSKKFLKIMFSYNNKELIINETVPNRFSPKSPDKAHLNLHINSLELGDSAVYFCASSQTGKSGYTFGSGTRLTVV.